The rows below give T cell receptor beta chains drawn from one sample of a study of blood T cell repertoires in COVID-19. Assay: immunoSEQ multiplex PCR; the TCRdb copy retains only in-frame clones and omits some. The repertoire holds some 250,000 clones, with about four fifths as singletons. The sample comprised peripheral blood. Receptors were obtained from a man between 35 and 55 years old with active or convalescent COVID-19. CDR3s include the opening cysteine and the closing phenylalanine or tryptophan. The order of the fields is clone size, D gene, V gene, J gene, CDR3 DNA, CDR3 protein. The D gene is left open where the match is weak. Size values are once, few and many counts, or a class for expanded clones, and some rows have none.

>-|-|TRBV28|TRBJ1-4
TGTGCCAGCAGTTCCCCTATTCCGGGGTCTAATGAAAAACTGTTTTTT
CASSSPIPGSNEKLFF
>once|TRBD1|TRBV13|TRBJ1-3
TGTGCCAGCAGCTTAGGCGTGGGGACAGTCTCTGGAAACACCATATATTTT
CASSLGVGTVSGNTIYF
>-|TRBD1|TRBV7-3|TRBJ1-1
TGTGCCAGCAGCTTACGGGGAGGTGAGGGGGCCGACACTGAAGCTTTCTTT
CASSLRGGEGADTEAFF
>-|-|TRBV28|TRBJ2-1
TGTGCCAGCAGTGTTGGGGGGAGCTTTTACAATGAGCAGTTCTTC
CASSVGGSFYNEQFF
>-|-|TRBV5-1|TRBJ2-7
TGCGCCAGCAGCAGCCAGACAGCATACTACGAGCAGTACTTC
CASSSQTAYYEQYF
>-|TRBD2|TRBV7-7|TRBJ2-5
TGTGCTAGCAGCTTAGACGGGGGGGGCACGAAGACCCAGTACTTC
CASSLDGGGTKTQYF
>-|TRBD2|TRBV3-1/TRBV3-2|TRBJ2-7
TGTGCCAGCAGCCAAGGGACTAGCGGGTATCCCGGTGACGAGCAGTACTTC
CASSQGTSGYPGDEQYF
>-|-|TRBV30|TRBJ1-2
TGTGCCTGGAGGAGCGCCAAGGTAAACTATGGCTACACCTTC
CAWRSAKVNYGYTF
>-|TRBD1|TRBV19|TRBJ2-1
TGTGCCAGTAGTCGACAGGGGGCGCGCAATGAGCAGTTCTTC
CASSRQGARNEQFF
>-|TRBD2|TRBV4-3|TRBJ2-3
TGCGCCAGCAGCCAGGGAGGGACTAGCGGGGGAACAGATACGCAGTATTTT
CASSQGGTSGGTDTQYF
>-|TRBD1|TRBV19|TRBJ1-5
TGTGCCAGTAGGAGTGGGACAGCGTCATATAGCGATCAGCCCCAGCATTTT
CASRSGTASYSDQPQHF
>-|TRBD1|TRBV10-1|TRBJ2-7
TGCGCCAGCAGTGAGTTTATTGACAGGGGTAAAAACGAGCAGTACTTC
CASSEFIDRGKNEQYF
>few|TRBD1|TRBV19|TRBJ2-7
TGTGCCAGTAGTATAGGGGACAGGGGGTTGAGCGAGCAGTACTTC
CASSIGDRGLSEQYF
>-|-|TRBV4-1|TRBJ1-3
TGCGCCAGCAGCCAAGGAGCGCTGGTCGGAAACACCATATATTTT
CASSQGALVGNTIYF
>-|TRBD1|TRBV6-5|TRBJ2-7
TGTGCCAGCAGTTACTCAGCAGGGGGAACCTACGAGCAGTACTTC
CASSYSAGGTYEQYF
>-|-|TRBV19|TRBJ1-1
TGTGCCAGTAGTATTGACAGGATGAACACTGAAGCTTTCTTT
CASSIDRMNTEAFF
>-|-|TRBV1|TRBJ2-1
TGCACCAGCAGCCAAGGGATAATAGCGGGAGGGGTAAACAATGAGCAGTTCTTC
CTSSQGIIAGGVNNEQFF
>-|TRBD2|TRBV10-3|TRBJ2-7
TGTGCCACCAGAGGGGACTACCGCCTTGACGAGCAGTACTTC
CATRGDYRLDEQYF
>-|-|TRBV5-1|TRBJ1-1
TGCGCCACCGCTCAGCGGGGGATGGAGGCTGAAGCTTTCTTT
CATAQRGMEAEAFF
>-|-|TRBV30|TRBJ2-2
TGTGCCTGGAGCCCGGGATGGCAGGCCCCGAACACCGGGGAGCTGTTTTTT
CAWSPGWQAPNTGELFF
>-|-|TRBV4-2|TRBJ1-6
TGTGCCAGCAGCCAAGATGGGCAGGGTAATTCACCCCTCCACTTT
CASSQDGQGNSPLHF
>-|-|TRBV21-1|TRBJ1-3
TGTGCCAGCAGCGCCAGTGGGAAGGAGGAAAACACCATATATTTT
CASSASGKEENTIYF
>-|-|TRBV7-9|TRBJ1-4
TGTGCCAGCAGCCGGAGGGAAAAACTGTTTTTT
CASSRREKLFF
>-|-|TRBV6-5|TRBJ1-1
TGTGCCAGCAAGCGGGGCCTGAACACTGAAGCTTTCTTT
CASKRGLNTEAFF
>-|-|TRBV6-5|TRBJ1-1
TGTGCCAGCACGGGGGTCTTGCCGAACACTGAAGCTTTCTTT
CASTGVLPNTEAFF
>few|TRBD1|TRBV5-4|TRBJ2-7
TGTGCCAGCAGCTCCACAGGGGACTCCTACGAGCAGTACTTC
CASSSTGDSYEQYF
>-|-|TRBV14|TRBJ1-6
TGTGCCAGCAGCTTGGGCACTTTTAATTCACCCCTCCACTTT
CASSLGTFNSPLHF
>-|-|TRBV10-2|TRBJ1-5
TGCGCCAGCAGTGAATCCGCGGCGGATCAGCCCCAGCATTTT
CASSESAADQPQHF
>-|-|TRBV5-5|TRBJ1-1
TGTGCCAGCAGCTCCTCCCCGAACACTGAAGCTTTCTTT
CASSSSPNTEAFF